The rows below give T cell receptor beta chains drawn from one sample of a study of T cell responses to AZD1222 COVID-19 vaccine. Some clones are missing from TCRdb's copy, which holds only in-frame ones; the method was immunoSEQ multiplex PCR. The top ten hold around 1.1% of the sample, which has about 170,000 clones, around 90% seen once. This specimen was peripheral blood, taken 28 days after the second AZD1222 dose. These receptors came from an adult who received the AZD1222 COVID-19 vaccine. The CDR3 runs from the conserved cysteine through the conserved F or W. Fields, in order: clone size, V gene, CDR3 length, D gene, J gene, CDR3 DNA, CDR3 protein. D genes are given only for firm matches. For some rows the clone size is stated as once, few or many, or as a class when expanded; others skip it.

-	TRBV11-1	14	-	TRBJ2-5	TGTGCCAGCAGCCCGACAGACAGAAGCGGGACCCAGTACTTC	CASSPTDRSGTQYF
-	TRBV5-5	15	-	TRBJ2-7	TGTGCCAGCAGCCTCCCCCTAGCGACCAATTACGAGCAGTACTTC	CASSLPLATNYEQYF
once	TRBV3-1/TRBV3-2	18	-	TRBJ1-1	TGTGCCAGCAGCCAAGGCCAGAGTTGGACATCTATGAACACTGAAGCTTTCTTT	CASSQGQSWTSMNTEAFF
-	TRBV10-2	14	-	TRBJ1-3	TGCGCCAGCAGTGAAAGGGAGGCTGGAAACACCATATATTTT	CASSEREAGNTIYF
few	TRBV21-1	15	-	TRBJ1-1	TGTGCCAGCAGCAAAGACCCCAGAGAGAACACTGAAGCTTTCTTT	CASSKDPRENTEAFF
once	TRBV19	14	-	TRBJ2-7	TGTGCCAGTAGTCCCGGGACACCCGGAGCACAGCAGTACTTC	CASSPGTPGAQQYF
once	TRBV4-1	14	-	TRBJ1-5	TGCGCCAGCAGCCAAGCAGGTGGTAATCAGCCCCAGCATTTT	CASSQAGGNQPQHF
-	TRBV7-6	16	-	TRBJ2-7	TGTGCCAGCAGCCTCAGTGTGGGGGGTGGGGCAATTGGGCAGTACTTC	CASSLSVGGGAIGQYF
-	TRBV7-2	14	TRBD1	TRBJ1-1	TGTGCCAGCAGCATCGGGACAGTTAACACTGAAGCTTTCTTT	CASSIGTVNTEAFF
once	TRBV6-1	17	TRBD1	TRBJ2-7	TGTGCCAGCAGTGAAGCGACGGGACAGGTCGGCTTCTACGAGCAGTACTTC	CASSEATGQVGFYEQYF
-	TRBV7-9	14	TRBD1	TRBJ1-6	TGTGCCAGCCCCGGCGGGACAGCAAATTCACCCCTCCACTTT	CASPGGTANSPLHF
-	TRBV6-2/TRBV6-3	16	TRBD1	TRBJ2-5	TGTGCCAGCAGTTTCCTCGGGACAGGGGGGTCAGAGACCCAGTACTTC	CASSFLGTGGSETQYF
-	TRBV6-5	13	TRBD1	TRBJ1-1	TGTGCCAGCAGTTCACAGGGGGGTACTGAAGCTTTCTTT	CASSSQGGTEAFF
once	TRBV19	13	-	TRBJ2-7	TGTGCCAGTAGTTCAGGGCCTTCCTACGAGCAGTACTTC	CASSSGPSYEQYF
-	TRBV18	15	-	TRBJ1-1	TGTGCCAGCTCATCTAACAGTATAGGGAACACTGAAGCTTTCTTT	CASSSNSIGNTEAFF
-	TRBV11-2	16	TRBD1	TRBJ2-3	TGTGCCAGCAGCCCCCCGGGGACAGGGGGCACGGATACGCAGTATTTT	CASSPPGTGGTDTQYF
-	TRBV5-4	20	TRBD2	TRBJ2-1	TGTGCCAGCAGCTTGGTGTCGGGAGGGGACTTGCAGACCCCCTACAATGAGCAGTTCTTC	CASSLVSGGDLQTPYNEQFF
-	TRBV24-1	16	TRBD1	TRBJ2-3	TGTGCCACCAGTGATCTTAGGACAGGGTACACAGATACGCAGTATTTT	CATSDLRTGYTDTQYF
-	TRBV19	13	-	TRBJ1-6	TGTGCCAGTAGTGTTACAAGGAATTCACCCCTCCACTTT	CASSVTRNSPLHF
-	TRBV2	15	-	TRBJ2-1	TGTGCCAGCAGCTCGGGATCTGTCTCCTACAATGAGCAGTTCTTC	CASSSGSVSYNEQFF
-	TRBV19	12	-	TRBJ1-6	TGTGCCAGTAGTGACGGTAAAGCACCCCTCCACTTT	CASSDGKAPLHF
-	TRBV19	12	-	TRBJ1-1	TGTGCCAGTAGCATCGGGAGCACTGAAGCTTTCTTT	CASSIGSTEAFF
-	TRBV6-6	17	TRBD1	TRBJ2-2	TGTGCCAGCAGTCTTCAGCCGGGACAGGGGAATGGCGGGGAGCTGTTTTTT	CASSLQPGQGNGGELFF
few	TRBV30	15	TRBD2	TRBJ2-2	TGTGCCTGGAGTGTGGGAGGGAGGGTCACCGGGGAGCTGTTTTTT	CAWSVGGRVTGELFF
once	TRBV5-1	14	TRBD1	TRBJ2-5	TGCGCCAGCAGCCCTAGGACAGGGGGAGAGACCCAGTACTTC	CASSPRTGGETQYF
-	TRBV5-1	14	-	TRBJ1-3	TGCGCCAGCAGCTTGGCCGGGTCAGGAAACACCATATATTTT	CASSLAGSGNTIYF
-	TRBV30	14	TRBD1	TRBJ1-1	TGTGCCTGGACGTGGGGGACAGGAGTAACTGAAGCTTTCTTT	CAWTWGTGVTEAFF
-	TRBV10-2	17	TRBD2	TRBJ2-3	TGCGCCAGCAGTGAGCCCTTACTAGCGGGGCCGCCAGATACGCAGTATTTT	CASSEPLLAGPPDTQYF
-	TRBV5-8	16	-	TRBJ2-3	TGTGCCAGCAGCCCCCGGTTGGGGGGGGCGAAAGATACGCAGTATTTT	CASSPRLGGAKDTQYF
-	TRBV12-3/TRBV12-4	12	-	TRBJ1-2	TGTGCCAGCAGTTCGGCCCCCCGAGGCTACACCTTC	CASSSAPRGYTF
-	TRBV7-2	14	-	TRBJ2-3	TGTGCCAGCAGACCGGGCCGGAGGACAGATACGCAGTATTTT	CASRPGRRTDTQYF
-	TRBV7-9	14	TRBD1	TRBJ2-1	TGTGCCAGCAGCACCCGACAGGGATACAATGAGCAGTTCTTC	CASSTRQGYNEQFF
-	TRBV19	15	TRBD1	TRBJ2-7	TGTGCCAGCAGTAAGTCCGGGACAGGGCTCTACGAGCAGTACTTC	CASSKSGTGLYEQYF
-	TRBV9	15	-	TRBJ1-5	TGTGCCAGCAGCGTACGGGGGGATAGCAATCAGCCCCAGCATTTT	CASSVRGDSNQPQHF
few	TRBV27	14	-	TRBJ1-2	TGTGCCAGCAGTGTCCTCGGGGGGACCTATGGCTACACCTTC	CASSVLGGTYGYTF
-	TRBV11-2	13	-	TRBJ1-2	TGTGCCAGCAGCATAATACAGGGATTGCAGAACACCTTC	CASSIIQGLQNTF
-	TRBV2	14	-	TRBJ2-1	TGTGCCAGCATGCCGGGACTTAGCTACAATGAGCAGTTCTTC	CASMPGLSYNEQFF
-	TRBV27	13	-	TRBJ2-3	TGTGCCAGCAGCCCAAGGGTTGCGGATACGCAGTATTTT	CASSPRVADTQYF
-	TRBV4-3	17	-	TRBJ2-6	TGCGCCAGCAGCCAAGACGCCCTCGGGTCTGGGGCCAACGTCCTGACTTTC	CASSQDALGSGANVLTF
few	TRBV5-1	15	TRBD1	TRBJ1-2	TGCGCCAGCACCTCTGCCCAGGGGGCTGTGGGGGGCTACACCTTC	CASTSAQGAVGGYTF
few	TRBV21-1	16	-	TRBJ1-6	TGTGCCAGCAGCAATTGTGGACAGGTTATTTATTCACCCCTCCACTTT	CASSNCGQVIYSPLHF
-	TRBV5-1	14	-	TRBJ2-7	TGCGCCAGCAGCGCCGGGGGGCTGGGCTACGAGCAGTACTTC	CASSAGGLGYEQYF
-	TRBV5-5	14	-	TRBJ2-7	TGTGCCAGCAGCCCCGGACTCTTGGACTACGAGCAGTACTTC	CASSPGLLDYEQYF
few	TRBV4-2	18	-	TRBJ1-3	TGTGCCAGCAGCCGACAGAGATTGACAGGCGCCTCTGGAAACACCATATATTTT	CASSRQRLTGASGNTIYF
-	TRBV5-5	15	TRBD1	TRBJ1-1	TGTGCCAGCAGCAGCCCGGGACAGGGGGGCACTGAAGCTTTCTTT	CASSSPGQGGTEAFF
-	TRBV7-9	18	TRBD2	TRBJ2-7	TGTGCCAGCAGCATGGGACTAGCGGGGGGCCCGAAGGTTTACGAGCAGTACTTC	CASSMGLAGGPKVYEQYF
-	TRBV5-5	15	-	TRBJ2-7	TGTGCCAGCAGCCCCCTCCTCTTCGACAGATACGAGCAGTACTTC	CASSPLLFDRYEQYF
-	TRBV10-3	17	TRBD1	TRBJ2-5	TGTGCCATCAGTGATCCCGGACAGGGGCCTTACCAAGAGACCCAGTACTTC	CAISDPGQGPYQETQYF
few	TRBV5-1	16	-	TRBJ1-1	TGCGCCAGCAGACTAGGTCAGGGGACAATGAACACTGAAGCTTTCTTT	CASRLGQGTMNTEAFF
-	TRBV7-9	17	TRBD2	TRBJ2-7	TGTGCCAGCAGCACCCGACTAGCGGGGGACCAGTGGGACGAGCAGTACTTC	CASSTRLAGDQWDEQYF
-	TRBV20-1	17	-	TRBJ1-6	TGCAGTGCTAGTCGTGTGGAGGCATTCTGGAAAAATTCACCCCTCCACTTT	CSASRVEAFWKNSPLHF
-	TRBV6-2/TRBV6-3	13	-	TRBJ1-4	TGTGCCAGCAGTCGCCCCCCAAGTGAAAAACTGTTTTTT	CASSRPPSEKLFF
-	TRBV5-5	15	TRBD1	TRBJ2-7	TGTGCCAGCAGCTTGGTTCAGGGGGAATCCTACGAGCAGTACTTC	CASSLVQGESYEQYF
-	TRBV4-1	14	-	TRBJ1-1	TGCGCCAGCAGCCCCCGGACAGAGGGGTATGAAGCTTTCTTT	CASSPRTEGYEAFF
-	TRBV6-2/TRBV6-3	12	-	TRBJ1-2	TGTGCCAGCAGTCCATATAACTATGGCTACACCTTC	CASSPYNYGYTF
-	TRBV19	17	TRBD1	TRBJ1-5	TGTGCCAGTACCTCACAGGGGACCCTTTTCAGCAATCAGCCCCAGCATTTT	CASTSQGTLFSNQPQHF
-	TRBV18	19	-	TRBJ2-2	TGTGCCAGCTCACTTTGGGCGCCCTCGGTGTCCGCGAACACCGGGGAGCTGTTTTTT	CASSLWAPSVSANTGELFF